The rows below give T cell receptor beta chains drawn from one sample of a study of blood T cell repertoires in COVID-19. Using immunoSEQ multiplex PCR, the repertoire was profiled, and TCRdb retains in-frame clones only, with some absent. The sample has under 250,000 clones, less than 85% seen once. The specimen sequenced was peripheral blood. Source of these receptors: a woman aged 70-85 years with acute or convalescent COVID-19. CDR3s include the opening cysteine and the closing phenylalanine or tryptophan. Fields, in order: clone size, J gene, V gene, D gene, CDR3 protein, CDR3 DNA. D genes are given only for firm matches. Some rows mark clone size as missing; the rest say once, few, many or name a class of expanded clone.

clone size: .
J gene: TRBJ2-1
V gene: TRBV19
D gene: TRBD1
CDR3 protein: CASSPRDRGWNEQFF
CDR3 DNA: TGTGCCAGTAGCCCGCGGGACAGGGGGTGGAATGAGCAGTTCTTC

clone size: .
J gene: TRBJ2-5
V gene: TRBV18
D gene: .
CDR3 protein: CASSPQGKETQYF
CDR3 DNA: TGTGCCAGCTCACCACAGGGGAAAGAGACCCAGTACTTC

clone size: .
J gene: TRBJ1-5
V gene: TRBV6-2/TRBV6-3
D gene: .
CDR3 protein: CASSYSGGNQPQHF
CDR3 DNA: TGTGCCAGCAGTTATTCAGGGGGCAATCAGCCCCAGCATTTT

clone size: many
J gene: TRBJ2-5
V gene: TRBV27
D gene: .
CDR3 protein: CASSLSMFSETQYF
CDR3 DNA: TGTGCCAGCAGTTTATCTATGTTTAGCGAGACCCAGTACTTC

clone size: .
J gene: TRBJ2-7
V gene: TRBV30
D gene: TRBD1
CDR3 protein: CAWSLGTGTREQYF
CDR3 DNA: TGTGCCTGGAGTTTGGGGACAGGCACGAGGGAGCAGTACTTC

clone size: .
J gene: TRBJ2-1
V gene: TRBV7-3
D gene: TRBD1
CDR3 protein: CASSQGQLAYNEQFF
CDR3 DNA: TGTGCCAGCAGCCAGGGACAGCTGGCATACAATGAGCAGTTCTTC

clone size: .
J gene: TRBJ2-3
V gene: TRBV6-2/TRBV6-3
D gene: .
CDR3 protein: CASSWTERDTQYF
CDR3 DNA: TGTGCCAGCAGTTGGACAGAGAGGGATACGCAGTATTTT

clone size: .
J gene: TRBJ2-2
V gene: TRBV19
D gene: TRBD1
CDR3 protein: CASTLGAQGTTGELFF
CDR3 DNA: TGTGCCAGTACCTTAGGGGCACAGGGGACCACCGGGGAGCTGTTTTTT

clone size: .
J gene: TRBJ2-2
V gene: TRBV2
D gene: TRBD2
CDR3 protein: CASRGGTNTGELFF
CDR3 DNA: TGTGCCAGCCGGGGGGGGACGAACACCGGGGAGCTGTTTTTT

clone size: few
J gene: TRBJ1-6
V gene: TRBV6-5
D gene: TRBD1
CDR3 protein: CASSYEQGRVLHF
CDR3 DNA: TGTGCCAGCAGTTACGAACAGGGGCGGGTCCTCCACTTT

clone size: .
J gene: TRBJ2-1
V gene: TRBV9
D gene: TRBD2
CDR3 protein: CASSGTTSGGAGEQFF
CDR3 DNA: TGTGCCAGCAGCGGGACGACTAGCGGGGGGGCCGGTGAGCAGTTCTTC

clone size: .
J gene: TRBJ2-3
V gene: TRBV10-1
D gene: TRBD2
CDR3 protein: CASSRTSVSDTQYF
CDR3 DNA: TGCGCCAGCAGCCGGACTAGCGTCTCAGATACGCAGTATTTT

clone size: .
J gene: TRBJ2-2
V gene: TRBV7-3
D gene: .
CDR3 protein: CASSESQTGELFF
CDR3 DNA: TGTGCCAGCAGCGAGTCGCAAACCGGGGAGCTGTTTTTT

clone size: .
J gene: TRBJ1-6
V gene: TRBV5-1
D gene: TRBD1
CDR3 protein: CASSLEQGERSSPLHF
CDR3 DNA: TGCGCCAGCAGCTTGGAACAGGGGGAGAGGAGTTCACCCCTCCACTTT

clone size: .
J gene: TRBJ1-5
V gene: TRBV19
D gene: .
CDR3 protein: CASSISRSPQHF
CDR3 DNA: TGTGCCAGTAGTATCTCCAGATCGCCCCAGCATTTT

clone size: .
J gene: TRBJ2-3
V gene: TRBV7-6
D gene: .
CDR3 protein: CASSLVGDTDTQYF
CDR3 DNA: TGTGCCAGCAGCTTAGTCGGGGACACAGATACGCAGTATTTT

clone size: .
J gene: TRBJ1-3
V gene: TRBV9
D gene: .
CDR3 protein: CASSSRTADTIYF
CDR3 DNA: TGTGCCAGCAGCTCCCGGACAGCAGACACCATATATTTT

clone size: .
J gene: TRBJ2-3
V gene: TRBV6-6
D gene: TRBD2
CDR3 protein: CASSPPGGVSDTQYF
CDR3 DNA: TGTGCCAGCAGTCCCCCGGGGGGGGTGTCGGATACGCAGTATTTT

clone size: .
J gene: TRBJ2-3
V gene: TRBV30
D gene: .
CDR3 protein: CAWRMQSTDTQYF
CDR3 DNA: TGTGCCTGGAGAATGCAGAGCACAGATACGCAGTATTTT

clone size: .
J gene: TRBJ2-1
V gene: TRBV6-4
D gene: TRBD2
CDR3 protein: CASSGSGAYNEQFF
CDR3 DNA: TGTGCCAGCAGTGGTAGCGGGGCTTACAATGAGCAGTTCTTC

clone size: .
J gene: TRBJ1-1
V gene: TRBV9
D gene: .
CDR3 protein: CASSAPDRSTEAFF
CDR3 DNA: TGTGCCAGCAGCGCCCCCGACAGATCGACTGAAGCTTTCTTT

clone size: .
J gene: TRBJ2-5
V gene: TRBV5-1
D gene: TRBD1
CDR3 protein: CASKQTGTYRDETQYF
CDR3 DNA: TGCGCCAGCAAACAGACAGGGACGTACAGAGACGAGACCCAGTACTTC

clone size: .
J gene: TRBJ2-3
V gene: TRBV3-1/TRBV3-2
D gene: .
CDR3 protein: CASSLKDTQYF
CDR3 DNA: TGTGCCAGCAGCCTTAAAGATACGCAGTATTTT

clone size: once
J gene: TRBJ1-5
V gene: TRBV27
D gene: .
CDR3 protein: CASSPRTVYQPQHF
CDR3 DNA: TGTGCCAGCAGTCCTCGGACAGTTTATCAGCCCCAGCATTTT

clone size: .
J gene: TRBJ1-5
V gene: TRBV4-1
D gene: .
CDR3 protein: CASSQDGQSVQPQHF
CDR3 DNA: TGCGCCAGCAGCCAAGATGGACAGTCAGTCCAGCCCCAGCATTTT

clone size: many
J gene: TRBJ2-7
V gene: TRBV12-1
D gene: .
CDR3 protein: CASSLGLDYEQYF
CDR3 DNA: TGTGCCAGCAGCTTGGGACTCGACTACGAGCAGTACTTC

clone size: few
J gene: TRBJ2-1
V gene: TRBV24-1
D gene: TRBD2
CDR3 protein: CATSADGTSGGHSYNEQFF
CDR3 DNA: TGTGCCACCAGTGCGGACGGTACTAGCGGGGGTCACTCCTACAATGAGCAGTTCTTC

clone size: .
J gene: TRBJ2-3
V gene: TRBV2
D gene: TRBD2
CDR3 protein: CASSEGRGTPDTQYF
CDR3 DNA: TGTGCCAGCAGTGAAGGGCGGGGGACGCCAGATACGCAGTATTTT

clone size: .
J gene: TRBJ1-5
V gene: TRBV25-1
D gene: TRBD1
CDR3 protein: CASSGQGVNQPQHF
CDR3 DNA: TGTGCCAGCAGTGGGCAGGGGGTTAATCAGCCCCAGCATTTT

clone size: once
J gene: TRBJ2-2
V gene: TRBV5-6
D gene: .
CDR3 protein: CASSLAGPNTGELFF
CDR3 DNA: TGTGCCAGCAGCTTGGCAGGGCCAAACACCGGGGAGCTGTTTTTT

clone size: .
J gene: TRBJ2-5
V gene: TRBV7-2
D gene: .
CDR3 protein: CASSPQAGKETQYF
CDR3 DNA: TGTGCCAGCAGCCCCCAGGCGGGAAAAGAGACCCAGTACTTC

clone size: .
J gene: TRBJ1-1
V gene: TRBV30
D gene: .
CDR3 protein: CAWNHGINTEAFF
CDR3 DNA: TGTGCCTGGAACCACGGGATTAACACTGAAGCTTTCTTT

clone size: .
J gene: TRBJ1-3
V gene: TRBV24-1
D gene: .
CDR3 protein: CATSDGGASSGNTIYF
CDR3 DNA: TGTGCCACCAGTGATGGGGGGGCGTCCTCTGGAAACACCATATATTTT

clone size: medium-sized
J gene: TRBJ2-7
V gene: TRBV7-2
D gene: TRBD2
CDR3 protein: CASSQGLATGEQYF
CDR3 DNA: TGTGCCAGCAGCCAAGGACTAGCGACGGGTGAGCAGTACTTC

clone size: few
J gene: TRBJ1-1
V gene: TRBV5-1
D gene: TRBD1
CDR3 protein: CASSTGTGGPTEAFF
CDR3 DNA: TGCGCCAGCAGCACCGGGACAGGGGGCCCCACTGAAGCTTTCTTT

clone size: once
J gene: TRBJ2-1
V gene: TRBV14
D gene: TRBD2
CDR3 protein: CASSPRLAGGPDEQFF
CDR3 DNA: TGTGCCAGCAGTCCAAGACTAGCGGGGGGGCCGGATGAGCAGTTCTTC

clone size: few
J gene: TRBJ2-5
V gene: TRBV5-1
D gene: TRBD2
CDR3 protein: CASREGGGGQETQYF
CDR3 DNA: TGCGCCAGCAGGGAGGGCGGGGGAGGACAAGAGACCCAGTACTTC